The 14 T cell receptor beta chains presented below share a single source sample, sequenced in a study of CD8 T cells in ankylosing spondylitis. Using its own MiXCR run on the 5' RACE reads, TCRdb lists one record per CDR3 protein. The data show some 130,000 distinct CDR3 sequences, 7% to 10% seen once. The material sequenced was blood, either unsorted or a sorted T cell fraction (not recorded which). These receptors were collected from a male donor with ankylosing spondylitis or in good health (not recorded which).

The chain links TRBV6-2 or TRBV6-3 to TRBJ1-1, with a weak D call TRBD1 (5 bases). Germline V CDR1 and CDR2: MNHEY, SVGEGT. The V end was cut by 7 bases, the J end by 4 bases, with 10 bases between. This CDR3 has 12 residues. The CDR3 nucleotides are TGTGCCAGCACCCTAGGGGCCACTGAAGCTTTCTTT. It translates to CASTLGATEAFF.

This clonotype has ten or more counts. Here the CDR3 reads CASSHRASSSTDTQYF. DNA for the CDR3: TGTGCCAGCAGCCATAGGGCTAGCTCTAGCACAGATACGCAGTATTTT. J is TRBJ2-3 and V is TRBV4-2, with TRBD2 as a possible D gene (5 bases). The CDR3 consists of 16 residues. Trimming removed 3 bases from V and 0 bases from J, with 13 bases in between. Germline-derived CDR1 and CDR2 are LGHNA and YNFKEQ.

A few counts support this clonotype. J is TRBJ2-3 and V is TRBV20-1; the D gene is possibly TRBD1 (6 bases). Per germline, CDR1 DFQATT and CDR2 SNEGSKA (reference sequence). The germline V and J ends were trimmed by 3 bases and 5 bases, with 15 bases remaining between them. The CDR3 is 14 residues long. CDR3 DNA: TGCAGTGCTAGTACAGGGACAACACGAGATACGCAGTATTTT. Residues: CSASTGTTRDTQYF.

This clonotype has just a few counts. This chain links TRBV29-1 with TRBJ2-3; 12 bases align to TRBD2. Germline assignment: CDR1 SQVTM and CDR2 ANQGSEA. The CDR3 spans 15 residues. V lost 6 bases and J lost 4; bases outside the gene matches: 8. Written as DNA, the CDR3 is TGCAGCGTCCGTTCTAGCGGGAGGGCCCCAGATACGCAGTATTTT. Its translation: CSVRSSGRAPDTQYF.

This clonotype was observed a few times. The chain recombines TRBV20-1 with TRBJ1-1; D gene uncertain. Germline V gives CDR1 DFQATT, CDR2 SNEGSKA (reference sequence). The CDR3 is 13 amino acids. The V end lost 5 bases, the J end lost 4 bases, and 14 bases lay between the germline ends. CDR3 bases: TGCAGTGCTGCCAGCGGCGGCGGCACTGAAGCTTTCTTT. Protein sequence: CSAASGGGTEAFF.

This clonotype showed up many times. The CDR3 region has the DNA TGCAGCGTTGTCCCAGGGTCCTACGAGCAGTACTTC. Protein sequence: CSVVPGSYEQYF. The rearrangement uses TRBV29-1 and TRBJ2-7, with D possibly TRBD1 on 5 matching bases. Germline lookup yields CDR1 SQVTM and CDR2 ANQGSEA. The CDR3 contains 12 residues. V gave up 4 bases and J gave up 1 base, with 8 bases separating them.

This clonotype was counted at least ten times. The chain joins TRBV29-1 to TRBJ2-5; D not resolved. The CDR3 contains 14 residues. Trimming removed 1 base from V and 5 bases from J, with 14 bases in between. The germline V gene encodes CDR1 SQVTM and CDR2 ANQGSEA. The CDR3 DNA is TGCAGCGTTGAAGTAGCCGTGGTTAGGGAGACCCAGTACTTC. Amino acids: CSVEVAVVRETQYF.

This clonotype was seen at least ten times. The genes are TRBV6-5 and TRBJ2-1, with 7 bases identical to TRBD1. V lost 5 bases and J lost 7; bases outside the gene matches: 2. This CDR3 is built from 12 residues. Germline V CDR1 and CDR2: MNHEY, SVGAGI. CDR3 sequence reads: CASSIQGNEQFF. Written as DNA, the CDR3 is TGTGCCAGCAGTATACAGGGGAATGAGCAGTTCTTC.

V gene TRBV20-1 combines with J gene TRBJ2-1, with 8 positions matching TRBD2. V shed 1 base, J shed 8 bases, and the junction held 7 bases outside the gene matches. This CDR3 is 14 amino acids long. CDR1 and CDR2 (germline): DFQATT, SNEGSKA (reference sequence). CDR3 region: CSARGGLGSDEQFF. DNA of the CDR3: TGCAGTGCTAGAGGGGGACTAGGGTCGGATGAGCAGTTCTTC.

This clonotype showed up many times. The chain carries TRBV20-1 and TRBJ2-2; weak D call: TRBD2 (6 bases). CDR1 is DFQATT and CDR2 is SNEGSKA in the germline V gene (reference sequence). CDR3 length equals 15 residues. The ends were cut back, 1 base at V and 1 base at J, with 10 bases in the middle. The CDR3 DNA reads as TGCAGTGCTAGAGGTGACGGGAGGAACACCGGGGAGCTGTTTTTT. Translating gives CSARGDGRNTGELFF.

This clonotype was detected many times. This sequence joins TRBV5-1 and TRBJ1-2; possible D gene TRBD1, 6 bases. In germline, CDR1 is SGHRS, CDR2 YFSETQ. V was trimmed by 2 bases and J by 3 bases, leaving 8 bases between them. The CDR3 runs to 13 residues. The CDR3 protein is CASSLQGDYGYTF. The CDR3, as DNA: TGCGCCAGCAGCTTACAGGGTGACTATGGCTACACCTTC.

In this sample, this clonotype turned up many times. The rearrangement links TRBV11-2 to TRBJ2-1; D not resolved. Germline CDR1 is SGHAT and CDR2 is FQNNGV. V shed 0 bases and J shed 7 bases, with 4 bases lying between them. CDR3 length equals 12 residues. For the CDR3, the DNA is TGTGCCAGCAGCTTAGAAGGGAATGAGCAGTTCTTC. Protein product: CASSLEGNEQFF. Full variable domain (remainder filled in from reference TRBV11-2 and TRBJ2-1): EAGVAQSPRYKIIEKRQSVAFWCNPISGHATLYWYQQILGQGPKLLIQFQNNGVVDDSQLPKDRFSAERLKGVDSTLKIQPAKLEDSAVYLCASSLEGNEQFFGPGTRLTVL.

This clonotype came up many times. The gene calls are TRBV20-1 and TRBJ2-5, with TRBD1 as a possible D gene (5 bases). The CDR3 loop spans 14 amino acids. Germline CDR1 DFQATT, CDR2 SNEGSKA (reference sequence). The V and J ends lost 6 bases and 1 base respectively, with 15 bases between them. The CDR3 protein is CSAPKGAGQETQYF. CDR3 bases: TGCAGTGCCCCCAAAGGGGCAGGCCAAGAGACCCAGTACTTC.

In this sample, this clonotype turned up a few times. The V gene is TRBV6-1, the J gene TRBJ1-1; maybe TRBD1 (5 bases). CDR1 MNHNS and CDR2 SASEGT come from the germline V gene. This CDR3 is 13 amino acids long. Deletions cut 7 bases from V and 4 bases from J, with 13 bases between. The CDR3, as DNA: TGTGCCAGCACTCAACGGGGGGGCACTGAAGCTTTCTTT. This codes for CASTQRGGTEAFF.